This T cell receptor beta chain is drawn from a study of radiation and T cells in renal cell carcinoma. Time point indicated: blood 4 weeks post-SBRT, at nephrectomy. The treatment here: 15 Gy SBRT to primary tumor, nephrectomy 4 weeks later. Generated by immunoSEQ multiplex PCR, the TCRdb table keeps only in-frame clones and is missing some. This repertoire shows about 83,000 clones, over 80% found once; its top ten account for about 2.4%. Germline assignment: CDR1 MGHRA and CDR2 YSYEKL. Trimming removed 0 bases from V and 4 bases from J, with 18 bases in between. The CDR3 extends over 18 amino acids.

The TCR sequence derives from a woman in her sixties with renal cell carcinoma. Here the sequenced sample was blood, taken from a patient whose treatment included radiotherapy and nephrectomy. The chain links TRBV4-1 to TRBJ2-2, with D unresolved. The CDR3 coding sequence is TGCGCCAGCAGCCAAGATACGGTAGGGTGGGGATCCACCGGGGAGCTGTTTTTT. Translating it yields CASSQDTVGWGSTGELFF.